A selection of T cell receptor beta chains follows, all from one sample in a study of memory CD4+ T cells and cytomegalovirus serostatus. TCRdb keeps only in-frame clones here, not all; method: immunoSEQ multiplex PCR. The sample records 45,000 to 60,000 clones, roughly 78% being singletons. What was sequenced was memory CD4+ T cells from blood. The receptor set was obtained from an adult in good health and CMV-seronegative. Each CDR3 is given with its conserved first and last residue. D genes are given only for firm matches. Clone size is not always given. Where it is, it says once, few, many or a class for expanded clones.

DNA: TGTGCCAGCAGCCCAGCCGGGGTGACTAATGAAAAACTGTTTTTT
CDR3: CASSPAGVTNEKLFF
V: TRBV7-2
D: NA
size: NA
J: TRBJ1-4

DNA: TGTGCCTGGAGTGTGTTAAAGCAAGAGACCCAGTACTTC
CDR3: CAWSVLKQETQYF
V: TRBV30
D: NA
size: NA
J: TRBJ2-5

DNA: TGTGCCAGCAGCGGACAGGGGAGCCGCGAGCAGTACTTC
CDR3: CASSGQGSREQYF
V: TRBV2
D: TRBD1
size: NA
J: TRBJ2-7

DNA: TGTGCCTGGAGCCTAGGACAGAGCAATTCACCCCTCCACTTT
CDR3: CAWSLGQSNSPLHF
V: TRBV30
D: NA
size: NA
J: TRBJ1-6

DNA: TGTGCCAGTAGTCCGCAGGTCACCGGGGAGCTGTTTTTT
CDR3: CASSPQVTGELFF
V: TRBV19
D: NA
size: once
J: TRBJ2-2

DNA: TGTGCCAGCAGCGGGGACAGGGGGGTCGAGCAGTACTTC
CDR3: CASSGDRGVEQYF
V: TRBV5-5
D: TRBD1
size: NA
J: TRBJ2-7

DNA: TGTGCCACCCGGACTAGCGGGAGGGCCAAAGGTGGAGATACGCAGTATTTT
CDR3: CATRTSGRAKGGDTQYF
V: TRBV7-9
D: TRBD2
size: NA
J: TRBJ2-3

DNA: TGCGCCAGCAGTGAGTCAGGACGGGACGGTGAGCAGTTCTTC
CDR3: CASSESGRDGEQFF
V: TRBV10-1
D: NA
size: NA
J: TRBJ2-1

DNA: TGTGCTAGCAGCTTAATCGCCCAGGGCGGAGCGAGCAATCAGCCCCAGCATTTT
CDR3: CASSLIAQGGASNQPQHF
V: TRBV7-7
D: NA
size: few
J: TRBJ1-5

DNA: TGTGCCAGCAGTGAACTGGGGTTTGGAACTGAAGCTTTCTTT
CDR3: CASSELGFGTEAFF
V: TRBV2
D: NA
size: few
J: TRBJ1-1

DNA: TGTGCCAGCAGCTTGGGGGGACAGAGAGAAGGTGAAAAACTGTTTTTT
CDR3: CASSLGGQREGEKLFF
V: TRBV5-8
D: TRBD1
size: NA
J: TRBJ1-4

DNA: TGTGCCAGCAGTCCCCGACAGGGGTATCAGCCCCAGCATTTT
CDR3: CASSPRQGYQPQHF
V: TRBV6-5
D: TRBD1
size: few
J: TRBJ1-5

DNA: TGCGCCAGCAGCTTCGGGGGAAACGTCTACGAGCAGTACTTC
CDR3: CASSFGGNVYEQYF
V: TRBV5-1
D: NA
size: once
J: TRBJ2-7

DNA: TGCGCCAGCAGCCAACCCACCGGGACAGGGTTGAGGAATGAGCAGTTCTTC
CDR3: CASSQPTGTGLRNEQFF
V: TRBV4-1
D: TRBD1
size: NA
J: TRBJ2-1

DNA: TGTGCCAGCAGCTCCGGACTAGCTCTTGATACGCAGTATTTT
CDR3: CASSSGLALDTQYF
V: TRBV7-3
D: TRBD2
size: once
J: TRBJ2-3

DNA: TGTGCCTGGAGTGCCTCGGGGTACTATGGCTACACCTTC
CDR3: CAWSASGYYGYTF
V: TRBV30
D: NA
size: once
J: TRBJ1-2

DNA: TGTGCCAGCAGCTATCGGGACGAAACTAATGAAAAACTGTTTTTT
CDR3: CASSYRDETNEKLFF
V: TRBV9
D: NA
size: NA
J: TRBJ1-4

DNA: TGCGCCAGCAGCTTGTCGGTGGGAGGGACAGCTTTCTTT
CDR3: CASSLSVGGTAFF
V: TRBV5-1
D: NA
size: few
J: TRBJ1-1

DNA: TGTGCCAGCAGTTCCCCTAGTAAGCGGTTCTCCTACGAGCAGTACTTC
CDR3: CASSSPSKRFSYEQYF
V: TRBV27
D: NA
size: NA
J: TRBJ2-7

DNA: TGTGCCAGTAGAAGACAGGGCGACTATGGCTACACCTTC
CDR3: CASRRQGDYGYTF
V: TRBV19
D: TRBD1
size: NA
J: TRBJ1-2

DNA: TGTGCCTGGAGTGTTCAGGGGGATACGCAGTATTTT
CDR3: CAWSVQGDTQYF
V: TRBV30
D: NA
size: NA
J: TRBJ2-3

DNA: TGTGCCTGGAGTACCGGACAGGGGGCGACCGGCTACACCTTC
CDR3: CAWSTGQGATGYTF
V: TRBV30
D: TRBD1
size: NA
J: TRBJ1-2

DNA: TGTGCCAGTAGTTTGGGACCGACGATAACTGAAGCTTTCTTT
CDR3: CASSLGPTITEAFF
V: TRBV19
D: NA
size: NA
J: TRBJ1-1

DNA: TGTGCCAGCAGCAAGACAGGGGGCTACGAGCAGTACTTC
CDR3: CASSKTGGYEQYF
V: TRBV7-6
D: TRBD1
size: NA
J: TRBJ2-7

DNA: TGTGCCAGCAGCTTAGAGGGACGGAGCTCCTACGAGCAGTACTTC
CDR3: CASSLEGRSSYEQYF
V: TRBV7-8
D: NA
size: NA
J: TRBJ2-7

DNA: TGTGCCAGCAGTGAAGCCGGGAGTGGAGCTTTCTTT
CDR3: CASSEAGSGAFF
V: TRBV6-1
D: NA
size: NA
J: TRBJ1-1

DNA: TGTGCCAGCAGCTTCTGGCGGGAGGTGGCTAATGAGCAGTTCTTC
CDR3: CASSFWREVANEQFF
V: TRBV7-2
D: TRBD2
size: NA
J: TRBJ2-1

DNA: TGTGCCACAGCTGGACAGTTGAACACCGGGGAGCTGTTTTTT
CDR3: CATAGQLNTGELFF
V: TRBV10-3
D: NA
size: NA
J: TRBJ2-2

DNA: TGTGCCAGCAGTTTCGCGGGACAGGGTTCTTCCGAGCAGTACTTC
CDR3: CASSFAGQGSSEQYF
V: TRBV28
D: TRBD1
size: NA
J: TRBJ2-7

DNA: TGTGCCAGCAGTTTAGGGGGTGCGGGAGATACGCAGTATTTT
CDR3: CASSLGGAGDTQYF
V: TRBV28
D: NA
size: NA
J: TRBJ2-3

DNA: TGTGCCACCCAACCCGGGACTAGCGGTAACAATGAGCAGTTCTTC
CDR3: CATQPGTSGNNEQFF
V: TRBV6-1
D: TRBD2
size: NA
J: TRBJ2-1

DNA: TGTGCCAGCAGCCCCGGACTGAATAGCAATCAGCCCCAGCATTTT
CDR3: CASSPGLNSNQPQHF
V: TRBV11-2
D: NA
size: NA
J: TRBJ1-5

DNA: TGTGCCACCAGCCGACGGACAGGGGCTGGAGAAAAACTGTTTTTT
CDR3: CATSRRTGAGEKLFF
V: TRBV15
D: TRBD1
size: NA
J: TRBJ1-4

DNA: TGTGCCAGCAGTTTGTATGCTGGAAACACCATATATTTT
CDR3: CASSLYAGNTIYF
V: TRBV28
D: NA
size: NA
J: TRBJ1-3

DNA: TGTGCCAGCAGTTCCCCGCGAAGTCGAGGTAACGCAGATACGCAGTATTTT
CDR3: CASSSPRSRGNADTQYF
V: TRBV28
D: NA
size: NA
J: TRBJ2-3

DNA: TGTGCCAGCTCACTACGGACGGGACAGGCGCCAACTAATGAAAAACTGTTTTTT
CDR3: CASSLRTGQAPTNEKLFF
V: TRBV18
D: TRBD1
size: few
J: TRBJ1-4

DNA: TGTGCCAGCAGCCCCGGGGGCCAGCGGCGGGGGATCTCCCACGAGCAGTACTTC
CDR3: CASSPGGQRRGISHEQYF
V: TRBV7-8
D: NA
size: NA
J: TRBJ2-7

DNA: TGTGCCAGCAGCTCCATGACTAGAGGAGATACGCAGTATTTT
CDR3: CASSSMTRGDTQYF
V: TRBV7-3
D: NA
size: NA
J: TRBJ2-3

DNA: TGTGCCAGCAGTGAGGCCTTTAGGACGGGGAACTATGGCTACACCTTC
CDR3: CASSEAFRTGNYGYTF
V: TRBV6-1
D: NA
size: NA
J: TRBJ1-2

DNA: TGTGCCAGCTCACCAAGGAGGGACGAGCAGTACTTC
CDR3: CASSPRRDEQYF
V: TRBV18
D: NA
size: NA
J: TRBJ2-7

DNA: TGTGCCAGCAGTCCCCCCGGGGGGGACTCCTACAATGAGCAGTTCTTC
CDR3: CASSPPGGDSYNEQFF
V: TRBV25-1
D: TRBD2
size: NA
J: TRBJ2-1

DNA: TGTGCCAGCAGCGTAGCCAGCGGGAACACCGGGGAGCTGTTTTTT
CDR3: CASSVASGNTGELFF
V: TRBV9
D: NA
size: NA
J: TRBJ2-2

DNA: TGCGCCAGCAGCTTGGGGGGGACTAGCGGGACCTACGAGCAGTACTTC
CDR3: CASSLGGTSGTYEQYF
V: TRBV5-1
D: TRBD2
size: NA
J: TRBJ2-7

DNA: TGTGCCAGCAGCTTAGTTGGGAGGACCGAGCAGTTCTTC
CDR3: CASSLVGRTEQFF
V: TRBV7-2
D: NA
size: NA
J: TRBJ2-1

DNA: TGTGCCAGCAGTCTACTCCGGGTTGGCGGGGAAACTGGCACAGATACGCAGTATTTT
CDR3: CASSLLRVGGETGTDTQYF
V: TRBV28
D: NA
size: NA
J: TRBJ2-3

DNA: TGTGCCAGCAGCTTATCTGCGCAGGTCCTTATGAACACTGAAGCTTTCTTT
CDR3: CASSLSAQVLMNTEAFF
V: TRBV7-2
D: NA
size: NA
J: TRBJ1-1

DNA: TGTGCCAGCTCACCCCGGGACAGTACATTGAGGACTGAAGCTTTCTTT
CDR3: CASSPRDSTLRTEAFF
V: TRBV18
D: TRBD1
size: few
J: TRBJ1-1

DNA: TGTGCCAGCAGCTCGCGCTCAACTAGCGGGACGAGCTACGAGCAGTACTTC
CDR3: CASSSRSTSGTSYEQYF
V: TRBV7-8
D: TRBD2
size: once
J: TRBJ2-7

DNA: TGCGCCAGCAGCTTGAACCCTCTTGGGGACACTGAAGCTTTCTTT
CDR3: CASSLNPLGDTEAFF
V: TRBV5-1
D: NA
size: few
J: TRBJ1-1